This T cell receptor (beta chain) was captured in a study of sequential checkpoint blockade in melanoma. Whole-study context: 75 to 95 pretreatment tumor DNA samples were TCRβ immunosequenced. Matched biopsies came pretreatment and at week 13 for some 22 patients.

Germline V gene sequence: CDR1 SGDLS, CDR2 YYNGEE. V gave up 4 bases and J gave up 4 bases, with 14 bases separating them. This CDR3 region has 14 residues. Measured with immunoSEQ multiplex PCR; TCRdb has only the in-frame clones, and not every one. The sample lists nearly 4,000 clones; about a fifth were seen once. Indicated treatment: randomized to nivolumab then ipilimumab (arm A) or the reverse (arm B). Study findings and constraints: PD-L1 staining and CD8+ counts, not mutational load, tracked tumor T-cell clonality.

Regarding this clone: The target antigen is unknown.

The clonotype comes from a human patient with melanoma. Some clones in this sample may be carry-over from other donors' samples. This chain joins TRBV9 and TRBJ1-2; no reliable D call. Source: tumor tissue (inferred from file names), taken from a patient given nivolumab and ipilimumab in sequence. CDR3 DNA sequence: TGTGCCAGCAGCTCAGCCGGGGAGGGCTATGGCTACACCTTC. It encodes CASSSAGEGYGYTF.